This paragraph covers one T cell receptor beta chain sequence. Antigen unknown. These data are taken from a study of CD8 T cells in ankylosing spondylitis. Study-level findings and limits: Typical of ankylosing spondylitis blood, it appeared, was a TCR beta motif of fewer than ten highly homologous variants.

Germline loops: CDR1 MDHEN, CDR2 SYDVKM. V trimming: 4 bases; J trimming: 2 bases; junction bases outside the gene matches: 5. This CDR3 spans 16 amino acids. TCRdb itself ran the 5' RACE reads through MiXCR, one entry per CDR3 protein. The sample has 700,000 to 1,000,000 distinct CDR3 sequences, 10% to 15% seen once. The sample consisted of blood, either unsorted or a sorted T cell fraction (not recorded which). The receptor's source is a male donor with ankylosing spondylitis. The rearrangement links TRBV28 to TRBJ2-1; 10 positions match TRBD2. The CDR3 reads CASSSGAGGPYNEQFF. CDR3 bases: TGTGCCAGCAGTTCAGGAGCGGGAGGGCCCTACAATGAGCAGTTCTTC.